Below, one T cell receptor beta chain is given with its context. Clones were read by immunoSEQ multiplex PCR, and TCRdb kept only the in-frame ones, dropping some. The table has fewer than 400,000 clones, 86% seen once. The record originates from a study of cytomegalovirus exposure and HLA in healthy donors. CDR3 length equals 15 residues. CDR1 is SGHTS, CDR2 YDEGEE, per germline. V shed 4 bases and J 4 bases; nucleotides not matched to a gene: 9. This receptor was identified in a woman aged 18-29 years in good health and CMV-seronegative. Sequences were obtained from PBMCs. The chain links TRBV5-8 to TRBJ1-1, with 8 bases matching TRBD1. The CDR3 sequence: CASSADRVLGTEAFF. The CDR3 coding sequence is TGTGCCAGCAGCGCGGACAGGGTCCTGGGCACTGAAGCTTTCTTT.